Listed below are T cell receptor beta chains from one sample, sequenced in a study of blood T cell repertoires in COVID-19. Profiling relied on immunoSEQ multiplex PCR, and the TCRdb table lists in-frame clones only, not all of them. The sample lists around 180,000 clones; less than 85% were seen once. The sequenced sample consisted of peripheral blood. These receptors were obtained from a human donor in a cohort sampled during active COVID-19. Both conserved end residues are part of each CDR3. The D gene is left open where the match is weak. Clone size is given for some rows only: seen once, a few or many times, or a class if the clone is expanded.

J | V | D | size | DNA | CDR3
TRBJ1-4 | TRBV9 | - | - | TGTGCCAGCAGCGTAGATGACAGTCATGAAAAACTGTTTTTT | CASSVDDSHEKLFF
TRBJ1-1 | TRBV5-1 | TRBD1 | - | TGCGCCAGCAGCCCGGGGACAGGGAACACTGAAGCTTTCTTT | CASSPGTGNTEAFF
TRBJ2-1 | TRBV28 | - | - | TGTGCCAGCAGTGATCAGGGTAGAGTGGACAATGAGCAGTTCTTC | CASSDQGRVDNEQFF
TRBJ2-3 | TRBV6-2/TRBV6-3 | - | once | TGTGCCAGCAGTTACGGGGGCGTCACCAGTGATACGCAGTATTTT | CASSYGGVTSDTQYF
TRBJ1-2 | TRBV5-1 | - | - | TGCGCCAGCAGCTTGACCCCGGCCCGGCGGGATGGCTACACCTTC | CASSLTPARRDGYTF
TRBJ1-2 | TRBV4-1 | - | - | TGCGCCAGCAGCCTCACCAGGGAAGGAAATGGCTACACCTTC | CASSLTREGNGYTF
TRBJ2-2 | TRBV3-1/TRBV3-2 | - | - | TGTGCCAGCAGCCGGAACAGGCCCACCGGGGAGCTGTTTTTT | CASSRNRPTGELFF
TRBJ2-1 | TRBV7-2 | - | - | TGTGCCAGCAGCTTCCTGACAAGGGGTGGAGAGCAGTTCTTC | CASSFLTRGGEQFF
TRBJ2-3 | TRBV4-1 | TRBD2 | - | TGCGCCAGCCTAGCGGGGCCCACAGATACGCAGTATTTT | CASLAGPTDTQYF
TRBJ2-7 | TRBV27 | TRBD2 | - | TGTGCCAGCAGTTTATCGTGGGGACTAGCGGACAACTACGAGCAGTACTTC | CASSLSWGLADNYEQYF
TRBJ1-6 | TRBV19 | TRBD1 | - | TGTGCCAGTAGTGGAGACAGGGTGGCGTATTCACCCCTCCACTTT | CASSGDRVAYSPLHF
TRBJ1-1 | TRBV2 | TRBD1 | - | TGTGCCAGCAGGAAGACAGGGATGAACACTGAAGCTTTCTTT | CASRKTGMNTEAFF
TRBJ2-1 | TRBV30 | TRBD2 | - | TGTGCCTGGGGTAGCGGGGGCGCTTACAATGAGCAGTTCTTC | CAWGSGGAYNEQFF
TRBJ2-6 | TRBV9 | - | - | TGTGCCAGCAGCGATGACAGATCTGCGGCCAACGTCCTGACTTTC | CASSDDRSAANVLTF
TRBJ1-6 | TRBV13 | TRBD1 | - | TGTGCCAGCAGCTCCAGGACAGGGGATAATTCACCCCTCCACTTT | CASSSRTGDNSPLHF
TRBJ1-1 | TRBV10-3 | - | - | TGTGCCATCAGTGTTCGGGAGGAGCCGAACACTGAAGCTTTCTTT | CAISVREEPNTEAFF
TRBJ2-7 | TRBV13 | TRBD2 | - | TGTGCCAGCAGTCATCCAGGGACGGGAGGTTCCTACGAGCAGTACTTC | CASSHPGTGGSYEQYF
TRBJ2-2 | TRBV7-3 | - | once | TGTGCCAGCAGCTTAACAACCGGGACCGGGGAGCTGTTTTTT | CASSLTTGTGELFF
TRBJ1-2 | TRBV9 | TRBD1 | - | TGTGCCAGCAGCGCCGCGACAGGGATTAATGGCTACACCTTC | CASSAATGINGYTF
TRBJ2-2 | TRBV6-5 | - | - | TGTGCCAGCAGTTACCTACGGAACACCGGGGAGCTGTTTTTT | CASSYLRNTGELFF
TRBJ1-4 | TRBV11-1 | TRBD1 | - | TGTGCCAGCAGCTTGGACAGGGAGGATGAAAAACTGTTTTTT | CASSLDREDEKLFF
TRBJ2-7 | TRBV6-5 | - | - | TGTGCCAGCACACGTATGAGGAGCTCCTACGAGCAGTACTTC | CASTRMRSSYEQYF
TRBJ1-2 | TRBV15 | TRBD1 | - | TGTGCCACCAGCAGAGGAATTCGGGACAGGATGTATGGCTACACCTTC | CATSRGIRDRMYGYTF
TRBJ2-5 | TRBV19 | TRBD1 | - | TGTGCCAGTAGTATCGGGACAGGGTGGGAGACCCAGTACTTC | CASSIGTGWETQYF
TRBJ2-1 | TRBV30 | TRBD2 | - | TGTGCCTGGGGGACTAGCGGGGGATACAATGAGCAGTTCTTC | CAWGTSGGYNEQFF
TRBJ2-2 | TRBV2 | - | - | TGTGCCAGCAAGGGTGGAGGCACCGGGGAGCTGTTTTTT | CASKGGGTGELFF
TRBJ1-6 | TRBV9 | - | - | TGTGCCAGCAGCGTAGCGACAGGTTATAATTCACCCCTCCACTTT | CASSVATGYNSPLHF
TRBJ2-7 | TRBV27 | TRBD1 | - | TGTGCCAGCAGTTTATCGGGACAGGCACTCTACGAGCAGTACTTC | CASSLSGQALYEQYF
TRBJ2-1 | TRBV30 | TRBD2 | - | TGTGCCTGGAGCATCGGGGGGGGGCGTTACAATGAGCAGTTCTTC | CAWSIGGGRYNEQFF
TRBJ2-7 | TRBV6-1 | - | - | TGTGCCAGCAGTGATCCCAGACAGCTCCCTAACTTC | CASSDPRQLPNF
TRBJ2-7 | TRBV11-3 | TRBD2 | - | TGTGCCAGCAGTTTTGGGGAGGGAGACGAGCAGTACTTC | CASSFGEGDEQYF
TRBJ1-1 | TRBV19 | TRBD1 | - | TGTGCCAGTAGTTCGACTTGGGACAGTGTGAACACTGAAGCTTTCTTT | CASSSTWDSVNTEAFF
TRBJ1-6 | TRBV4-1 | - | - | TGCGCCAGCAGCCTAAGAGGTACGGGGGGTTCACCCCTCCACTTT | CASSLRGTGGSPLHF
TRBJ2-7 | TRBV29-1 | - | - | TGCAGCGTTGAAGGGGGGGAATCCTACGAGCAGTACTTC | CSVEGGESYEQYF
TRBJ1-1 | TRBV29-1 | - | - | TGCAGCGTTGATTCAGGGAGGGACACTGAAGCTTTCTTT | CSVDSGRDTEAFF
TRBJ2-2 | TRBV11-1 | - | - | TGTGCCAGCAGCTTAGTGTCAGGGGCGGCCGGGGAGCTGTTTTTT | CASSLVSGAAGELFF
TRBJ2-7 | TRBV19 | - | - | TGTGCCAGTAGGAAGAACGGGAGATCCTACGAGCAGTACTTC | CASRKNGRSYEQYF
TRBJ1-1 | TRBV3-1/TRBV3-2 | - | few | TGTGCCAGCAGCCAAGCAGGGGACACTGAAGCTTTCTTT | CASSQAGDTEAFF
TRBJ1-1 | TRBV6-5 | - | - | TGTGCCAGCAGTTACGATGACGGGGCGGGGGACACTGAAGCTTTCTTT | CASSYDDGAGDTEAFF
TRBJ2-7 | TRBV5-6 | TRBD1 | few | TGTGCCAGCAGCTCAGACAGGGGGCTCGACGAGCAGTACTTC | CASSSDRGLDEQYF
TRBJ1-6 | TRBV4-1 | - | - | TGCGCCAGCAGCCAAACCGGCGGACAGCTTGAGCCCCTCCACTTT | CASSQTGGQLEPLHF